This T cell receptor beta chain comes out of a study of CD8 T cells in Susac syndrome. It was negative isolation that provided the CD8+ and CD4+ T cells, whereas TEMRA cells were enriched by FACS. With random hexamers, 0.5 to 1 ug RNA was reverse transcribed. TCRdb used MiXCR to reprocess the immunoSEQ multiplex PCR reads, holding one entry per CDR3 protein. The sample records about 210,000 distinct CDR3 sequences, about 94% being singletons. The CDR3 loop spans 14 amino acids. The V gene end was trimmed by 2 bases and the J gene end by 8 bases; junction bases not matched to a gene: 6. Germline loops: CDR1 SGHDN, CDR2 FVKESK.

This TCR was recovered from a human donor with Susac syndrome. The sample taken for sequencing was CD4+ T cells from PBMCs. This chain uses TRBV14 with TRBJ1-1, with 9 bases lining up with TRBD1. In DNA, the CDR3 is TGTGCCAGCAGCCAACTCCCGGGACAGGGAGAAGCTTTCTTT. This encodes CASSQLPGQGEAFF.